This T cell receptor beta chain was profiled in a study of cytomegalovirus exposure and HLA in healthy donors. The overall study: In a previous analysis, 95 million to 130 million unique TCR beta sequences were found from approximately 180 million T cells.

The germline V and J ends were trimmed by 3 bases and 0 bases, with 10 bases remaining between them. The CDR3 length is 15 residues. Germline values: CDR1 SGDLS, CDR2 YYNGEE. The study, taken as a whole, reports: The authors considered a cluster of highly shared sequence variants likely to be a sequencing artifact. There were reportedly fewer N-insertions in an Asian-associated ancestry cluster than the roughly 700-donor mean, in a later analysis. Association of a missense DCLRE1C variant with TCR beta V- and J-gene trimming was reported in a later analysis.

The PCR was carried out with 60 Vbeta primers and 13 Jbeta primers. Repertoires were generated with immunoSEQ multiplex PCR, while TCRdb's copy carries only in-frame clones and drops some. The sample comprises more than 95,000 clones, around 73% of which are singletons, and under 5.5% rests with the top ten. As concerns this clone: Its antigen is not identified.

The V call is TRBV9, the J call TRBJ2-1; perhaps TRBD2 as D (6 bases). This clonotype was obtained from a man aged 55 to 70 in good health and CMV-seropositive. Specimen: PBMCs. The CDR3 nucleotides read TGTGCCAGCAGCGCCACGGGGGACTCCTACAATGAGCAGTTCTTC. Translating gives CASSATGDSYNEQFF.